This T cell receptor beta chain was found in a study of blood T cell repertoires in COVID-19. Assay: immunoSEQ multiplex PCR; the TCRdb copy retains only in-frame clones and omits some. The table shows some 76,000 clones, with around 88% occurring only once. The germline CDR1 and CDR2 sequences are MNHEY and SMNVEV (reference sequence). The V segment lost 6 bases and the J segment 4 bases; nucleotides outside the gene matches: 5. The CDR3 covers 13 residues. The sequencing input was peripheral blood. V is TRBV27 and J is TRBJ1-2; 7 bases map to TRBD1. The sequence was collected from a man between 60 and 75 years old with acute or convalescent COVID-19. CDR3 sequence: CASRQTGFYGYTF. DNA of the CDR3: TGTGCCAGCAGGCAGACAGGGTTCTATGGCTACACCTTC.